One and the same sample provided the 14 T cell receptor beta chains below, sequenced in a study of cytomegalovirus exposure and HLA in healthy donors. PCR was performed using 60 Vbeta and 13 Jbeta primers. The table came from immunoSEQ multiplex PCR; TCRdb's copy has only in-frame clones and leaves some out. This table has 200,000 or so clones, about 77% appearing once. Material: PBMCs. The receptors shown here come from a woman younger than 45 in good health and CMV-seropositive.

The chain employs TRBV7-2 and TRBJ2-7; 8 bases fit TRBD1. Trimming cost V 5 bases and J 0 bases; bases outside gene matches: 3. This CDR3 comprises 14 residues. Looked up from germline, CDR1 is SGHTA and CDR2 is FQGNSA. The CDR3 is CASSRDRISYEQYF. CDR3 coding DNA: TGTGCCAGCAGCCGGGACAGGATCTCCTACGAGCAGTACTTC.

The J gene is TRBJ1-1, the V gene TRBV28; a possible D gene is TRBD1 (6 bases). Germline CDR1 is MDHEN and CDR2 is SYDVKM. Trimming left V 2 bases short and J 2 bases short, with 30 bases between. The CDR3 extends over 21 amino acids. The DNA for the CDR3 is TGTGCCAGCAGTTTAGCCTTTTCATTCAGGGGAAGGAATGCGACCAACACTGAAGCTTTCTTT. Translation gives CASSLAFSFRGRNATNTEAFF.

This sequence joins TRBV7-9 and TRBJ1-4; D unresolved. From germline, CDR1 is SEHNR and CDR2 FQNEAQ (reference sequence). This CDR3 comprises 15 residues. The V end was cut by 1 base, the J end by 6 bases, with 12 bases between. CDR3: CASSLGGQHYEKLFF. The DNA for the CDR3 is TGTGCCAGCAGCTTAGGCGGCCAGCATTATGAAAAACTGTTTTTT.

This rearrangement joins TRBV7-8 to TRBJ1-1; TRBD1 matches 7 bases. CDR3 length equals 13 residues. Germline V lookup: CDR1 SGHVS, CDR2 FQNEAQ. Trimming at V came to 5 bases and at J to 5 bases, leaving 5 bases not matched to a gene. The CDR3 bases are TGTGCCAGCAGCCCCACGACAGGGACTGAAGCTTTCTTT. It encodes CASSPTTGTEAFF.

The J gene is TRBJ1-4, the V gene TRBV7-9, with a tentative D call TRBD1 (5 bases). The ends were cut back, 5 bases at V and 5 bases at J, with 12 bases in the middle. The CDR3 is made up of 14 amino acids. The V gene's germline CDR1 is SEHNR and CDR2 FQNEAQ (reference sequence). CDR3 in DNA: TGTGCCAGCAGCCCTCGGGGACTCAATGAAAAACTGTTTTTT. Its translation is CASSPRGLNEKLFF.

The chain employs TRBV7-9 and TRBJ1-2, with a possible D match to TRBD1 (5 bases). Looked up from germline, CDR1 is SEHNR and CDR2 is FQNEAQ (reference sequence). The V and J ends lost 3 bases and 0 bases respectively, with 11 bases between them. This CDR3 comprises 15 residues. Here the CDR3 reads CASSFGGAANYGYTF. The CDR3 nucleotides read TGTGCCAGCAGCTTTGGCGGGGCCGCTAACTATGGCTACACCTTC.

This chain uses TRBV18 with TRBJ1-2; 8 nucleotides match TRBD1. Losses at the gene ends were 1 base for V and 3 bases for J; bases not matched to a gene: 13. CDR3 length: 18 residues. From germline, CDR1 is KGHSH and CDR2 LQKENI. The CDR3 is CASSPRANFGQGDYGYTF. DNA of the CDR3: TGTGCCAGCTCACCACGTGCTAACTTCGGACAGGGCGACTATGGCTACACCTTC.

The CDR3 loop is CASSYLDGANEKLFF. Written as DNA, the CDR3 is TGTGCCAGCAGTTACCTCGACGGGGCTAATGAAAAACTGTTTTTT. This rearrangement joins TRBV28 to TRBJ1-4, with no clear D. Germline V lookup: CDR1 MDHEN, CDR2 SYDVKM. There are 15 residues in the CDR3. With 4 bases removed from V and 3 bases from J, the gap between germline ends came to 12 bases.

This CDR3 is CASSRAGAYTDTQYF. In DNA form, the CDR3 reads TGTGCCAGCAGTCGAGCGGGGGCCTACACAGATACGCAGTATTTT. The chain is built from TRBV6-4 and TRBJ2-3; 8 nucleotides agree with TRBD2. Germline assignment: CDR1 MRHNA and CDR2 SNTAGT. The CDR3 runs 15 residues. V gave up 5 bases and J gave up 2 bases; unmatched junction bases: 6.

The V gene is TRBV6-6, the J gene TRBJ2-7; 8 bases agree with TRBD2. Germline CDR1 reads MNHNY; CDR2 reads SVGAGI (reference sequence). The CDR3 is 15 residues long. V lost 2 bases and J lost 2; bases outside the gene matches: 5. DNA for the CDR3: TGTGCCAGCAGTTACGACGTTAGCGGGACCTACGAGCAGTACTTC. It codes for CASSYDVSGTYEQYF.

The rearrangement joins TRBV19 to TRBJ1-1, with D unresolved. The germline V gene encodes CDR1 LNHDA and CDR2 SQIVND (reference sequence). The CDR3 spans 15 residues. V was trimmed by 4 bases and J by 2 bases, leaving 14 bases between them. Here the CDR3 reads CASSTTGISNTEAFF. CDR3 DNA: TGTGCCAGTAGTACCACCGGGATCTCTAACACTGAAGCTTTCTTT.

In the case of this clone: At the DNA level, this CDR3 is encoded by other sequences in the same sample as well. This chain joins TRBV5-1 and TRBJ2-5, with D maybe TRBD2 (5 bases). Looked up from germline, CDR1 is SGHRS and CDR2 is YFSETQ. V was shortened by 0 bases and J by 4 bases, with 10 bases between the two germline ends. The CDR3 has 14 residues. The CDR3: CASSLGLARETQYF. CDR3 DNA sequence: TGCGCCAGCAGCTTGGGTTTAGCGAGAGAGACCCAGTACTTC.

This chain uses TRBV18 with TRBJ1-4, with 9 nucleotides matching TRBD1. J gave up 8 bases and V 3 bases, and 7 bases lay outside the gene matches. CDR3 length: 15 residues. CDR1 and CDR2 from the germline V gene are KGHSH and LQKENI. The CDR3 protein is CASSPGTGRKEKLFF. The CDR3 bases are TGTGCCAGCTCACCCGGGACAGGGCGAAAGGAAAAACTGTTTTTT.

The table lists this clone with a few counts. V and J are TRBV11-3 and TRBJ1-1, with D perhaps matching TRBD1 (5 bases). V lost 2 bases, J lost 8 bases, and 15 bases lay in between. CDR1 and CDR2 (germline): SGHNT, YENEEA. The CDR3 runs 14 residues. The CDR3 DNA follows: TGTGCCAGCAGCTTATCGACAGATCAACAGGAAGCTTTCTTT. Its protein is CASSLSTDQQEAFF.